The present T cell receptor beta chain was sequenced within a study of T cells in localized non-small cell lung cancer. General study points: Uninvolved adjacent lung, not tumor, had the highest T cell clonality.

Method: immunoSEQ multiplex PCR; TCRdb's copy keeps in-frame clones and lacks some. Of 5,000 to 6,500 clones in the sample, about 28% are singletons; the top ten hold around 4.8%. This clone was observed a handful of times. Antigen unknown. The clonotype was recovered from a female donor aged 60 or older with stage I lung adenocarcinoma. The source material was lung tumor tissue, sampled before any cancer treatment.

Here the CDR3 reads CASSVPQGAHYEQYF. The CDR3 DNA sequence: TGTGCCAGCAGCGTCCCACAGGGGGCGCACTACGAGCAGTACTTC. The gene calls are TRBV9 and TRBJ2-7; 9 nucleotides agree with TRBD1. J lost 3 bases, V lost 2 bases, and 6 bases had no gene match. The CDR3 sequence is 15 residues long. CDR1 SGDLS and CDR2 YYNGEE come from the germline V gene.